This T cell receptor beta chain emerged from a study of CD4 T cells in relation to SARS-CoV-2 and coronaviruses. Profiling relied on immunoSEQ multiplex PCR, and the TCRdb table lists in-frame clones only, not all of them. Among 25,000 to 30,000 clones, 75% were seen once, and the ten largest hold 10% to 15%. Concerning this clone itself: Its antigen remains unknown.

Unexposed donor CD4+ T cells date from about 2010-2018, before the COVID-19 pandemic. Isolation of CD4+ T cells took place after approximately 10 days in culture. The CDR3 spans 14 residues. CDR1 and CDR2 (germline): KGHSH, LQKENI. Between the trimmed V and J ends, which lost 3 bases and 4 bases, there was a span of 12 bases. The chain employs TRBV18 and TRBJ2-5, with D hard to call. The source material was CD4+ T cells from PBMCs, cultured in vitro. The TCR comes from a human donor in good health. The CDR3 DNA reads TGTGCCAGCTCACCTCTCGGCGGATTAGAGACCCAGTACTTC. Protein sequence: CASSPLGGLETQYF.